Each of the 7 T cell receptor beta chains below was sequenced from the same sample in a study of T-cell memory formation after mild COVID-19 (dated by TCRdb to 2020 to 2022). Preparation of the library involved 5' RACE. These reads were obtained on an Illumina NovaSeq 6000. TCRdb reanalyzed the raw reads on its own, using fastp at Q25 for trimming and MiXCR for clone calling, and kept in-frame beta chains. For every CDR3 protein sequence, its rows merge into one entry that carries the most common genes and DNA. This sample lists some 310,000 distinct CDR3 sequences; roughly 19% were detected once. The ten largest clones add up to around a fifth of the sample. The source material was PBMCs or a T cell subset sorted from them (not recorded which). The source is a young man who had mild COVID-19 (a few samples of this study predate the infection). The sample titles of this study are shuffled in the database, so cell type and time point are left out; the donor was told from shared clones.

The chain carries TRBV5-1 and TRBJ2-2, with 12 positions matching TRBD2. The trim removed 4 bases at V and 1 base at J, leaving 5 bases unmatched. CDR3 length: 17 residues. Germline assignment: CDR1 SGHRS and CDR2 YFSETQ. The CDR3 is CASSQLGLAGNTGELFF. In DNA, the CDR3 is TGCGCCAGCAGCCAGCTGGGACTAGCGGGGAACACCGGGGAGCTGTTTTTT.

The chain couples TRBV7-2 to TRBJ2-1; D is undetermined. CDR3 length equals 13 residues. Trimming removed 3 bases from V and 7 bases from J, with 10 bases in between. From germline, CDR1 is SGHTA and CDR2 FQGNSA. The CDR3 nucleotides are TGTGCCAGCAGCTTCATATGGATTAATGAGCAGTTCTTC. Amino acids: CASSFIWINEQFF.

This clonotype has a handful of counts. The chain joins TRBV20-1 to TRBJ2-2, with 11 bases matching TRBD2. After removal of 5 bases from V and 3 bases from J, the junction contained 2 bases not matched to a gene. The CDR3 runs 14 residues. Germline V gene lookup returns CDR1 DFQATT and CDR2 SNEGSKA (reference sequence). This chain's CDR3 is CSALAGGYTGELFF. CDR3 DNA sequence: TGCAGTGCTCTAGCGGGGGGCTACACCGGGGAGCTGTTTTTT.

This clonotype has just a few counts. The rearrangement uses TRBV18 and TRBJ2-1; 7 bases align to TRBD2. CDR1 KGHSH and CDR2 LQKENI come from the germline V gene. Unmatched junction bases numbered 5, after V lost 1 base and J lost 5 bases. The CDR3 is 15 amino acids. DNA of the CDR3: TGTGCCAGCTCACCACGGGGGGGATTAAACAATGAGCAGTTCTTC. Translation gives CASSPRGGLNNEQFF.

The J gene is TRBJ1-4, the V gene TRBV9, with D possibly being TRBD1 (6 bases). The CDR3 has 15 amino acids. Trimming shortened V by 2 bases and J by 0 bases, and 8 bases separated the two germline ends. Per germline, CDR1 SGDLS and CDR2 YYNGEE. In DNA, the CDR3 is TGTGCCAGCAGCGTCGGACAGACAACTAATGAAAAACTGTTTTTT. Its protein is CASSVGQTTNEKLFF. The full variable domain, with the rest looked up from reference TRBV9 and TRBJ1-4, is DSGVTQTPKHLITATGQRVTLRCSPRSGDLSVYWYQQSLDQGLQFLIQYYNGEERAKGNILERFSAQQFPDLHSELNLSSLELGDSALYFCASSVGQTTNEKLFFGSGTQLSVL.

This clonotype was observed a few times. V and J are TRBV4-1 and TRBJ2-2; 9 positions match TRBD1. Germline V lookup: CDR1 MGHRA, CDR2 YSYEKL. Trimming removed 3 bases from V and 7 bases from J; junction bases left unmatched: 6. This CDR3 has 15 amino acids. CDR3 amino acids: CASSQMGQGGGELFF. The CDR3 DNA is TGCGCCAGCAGCCAGATGGGACAGGGTGGCGGGGAGCTGTTTTTT.

This chain uses TRBV7-2 with TRBJ2-5; D not resolved. Looked up from germline, CDR1 is SGHTA and CDR2 is FQGNSA. The CDR3 has 13 amino acids. Deletions cut 9 bases from V and 2 bases from J, with 13 bases between. As DNA, the CDR3 is TGTGCCAGTCACGCCGCTACACAAGAGACCCAGTACTTC. It translates to CASHAATQETQYF.